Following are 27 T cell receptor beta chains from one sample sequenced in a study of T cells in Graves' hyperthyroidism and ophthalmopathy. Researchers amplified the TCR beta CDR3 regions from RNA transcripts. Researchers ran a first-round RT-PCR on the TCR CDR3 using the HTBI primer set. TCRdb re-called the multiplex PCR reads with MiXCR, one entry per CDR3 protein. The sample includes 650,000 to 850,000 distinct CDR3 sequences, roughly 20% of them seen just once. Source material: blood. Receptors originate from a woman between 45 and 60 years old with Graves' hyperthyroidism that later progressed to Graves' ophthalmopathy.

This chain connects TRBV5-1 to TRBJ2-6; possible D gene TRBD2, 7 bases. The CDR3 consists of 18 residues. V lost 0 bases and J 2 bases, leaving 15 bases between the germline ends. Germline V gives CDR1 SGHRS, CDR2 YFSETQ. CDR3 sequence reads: CASSLGGGRQAGANVLTF. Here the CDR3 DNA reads TGCGCCAGCAGCTTGGGGGGGGGACGACAGGCTGGGGCCAACGTCCTGACTTTC. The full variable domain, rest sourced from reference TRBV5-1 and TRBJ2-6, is KAGVTQTPRYLIKTRGQQVTLSCSPISGHRSVSWYQQTPGQGLQFLFEYFSETQRNKGNFPGRFSGRQFSNSRSEMNVSTLELGDSALYLCASSLGGGRQAGANVLTFGAGSRLTVL.

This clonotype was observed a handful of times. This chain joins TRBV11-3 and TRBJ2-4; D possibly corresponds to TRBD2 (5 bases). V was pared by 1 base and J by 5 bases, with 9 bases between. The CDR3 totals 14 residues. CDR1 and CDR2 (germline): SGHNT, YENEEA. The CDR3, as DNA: TGTGCCAGCAGCTTAGGAGGGATTGAAAACATTCAGTACTTC. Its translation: CASSLGGIENIQYF. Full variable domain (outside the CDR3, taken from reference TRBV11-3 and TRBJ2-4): EAGVVQSPRYKIIEKKQPVAFWCNPISGHNTLYWYLQNLGQGPELLIRYENEEAVDDSQLPKDRFSAERLKGVDSTLKIQPAELGDSAVYLCASSLGGIENIQYFGAGTRLSVL.

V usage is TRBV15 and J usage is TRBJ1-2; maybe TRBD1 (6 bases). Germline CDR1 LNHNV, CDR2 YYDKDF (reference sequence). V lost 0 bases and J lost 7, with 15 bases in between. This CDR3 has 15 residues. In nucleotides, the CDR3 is TGTGCCACCAGCAGAGATCCCCTAGGGGGACTTGGCTACACCTTC. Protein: CATSRDPLGGLGYTF.

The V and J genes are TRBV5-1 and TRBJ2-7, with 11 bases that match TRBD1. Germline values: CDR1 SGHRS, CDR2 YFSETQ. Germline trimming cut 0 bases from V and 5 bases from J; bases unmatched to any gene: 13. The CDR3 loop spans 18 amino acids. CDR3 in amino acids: CASSLGVDRGLVDHEQYF. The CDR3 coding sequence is TGCGCCAGCAGCTTGGGGGTGGACAGGGGGCTCGTAGACCACGAGCAGTACTTC.

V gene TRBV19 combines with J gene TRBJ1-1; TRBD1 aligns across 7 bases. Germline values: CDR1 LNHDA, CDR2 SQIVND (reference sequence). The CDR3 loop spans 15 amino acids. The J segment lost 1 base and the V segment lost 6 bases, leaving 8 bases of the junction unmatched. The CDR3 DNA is TGTGCCAGTAGCCGTATGGACAGGCCGAACACTGAAGCTTTCTTT. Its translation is CASSRMDRPNTEAFF.

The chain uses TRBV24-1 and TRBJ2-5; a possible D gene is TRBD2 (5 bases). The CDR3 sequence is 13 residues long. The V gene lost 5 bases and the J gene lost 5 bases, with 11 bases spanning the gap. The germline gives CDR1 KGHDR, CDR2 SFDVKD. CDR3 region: CATSAAGGETQYF. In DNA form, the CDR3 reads TGTGCCACCAGTGCTGCAGGCGGGGAGACCCAGTACTTC.

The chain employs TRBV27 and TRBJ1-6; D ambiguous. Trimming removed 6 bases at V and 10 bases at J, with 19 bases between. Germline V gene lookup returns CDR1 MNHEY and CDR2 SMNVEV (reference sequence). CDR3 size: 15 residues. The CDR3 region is CASSRRETAFSPLHF. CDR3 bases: TGTGCCAGCAGCCGTCGAGAGACTGCCTTCTCACCCCTCCACTTT.

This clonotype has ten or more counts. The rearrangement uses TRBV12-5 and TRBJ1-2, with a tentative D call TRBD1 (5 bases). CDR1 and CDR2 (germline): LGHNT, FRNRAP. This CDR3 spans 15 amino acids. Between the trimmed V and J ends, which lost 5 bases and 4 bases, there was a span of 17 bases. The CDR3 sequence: CASGVGPRDSYGYTF. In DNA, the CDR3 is TGTGCTAGTGGTGTTGGGCCACGTGACAGCTATGGCTACACCTTC.

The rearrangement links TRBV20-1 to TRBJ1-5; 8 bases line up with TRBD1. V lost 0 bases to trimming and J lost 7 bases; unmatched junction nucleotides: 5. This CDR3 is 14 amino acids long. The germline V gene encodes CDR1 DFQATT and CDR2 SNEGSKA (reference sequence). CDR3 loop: CSARDRTGPQPQHF. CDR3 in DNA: TGCAGTGCTAGAGATCGGACAGGGCCACAGCCCCAGCATTTT.

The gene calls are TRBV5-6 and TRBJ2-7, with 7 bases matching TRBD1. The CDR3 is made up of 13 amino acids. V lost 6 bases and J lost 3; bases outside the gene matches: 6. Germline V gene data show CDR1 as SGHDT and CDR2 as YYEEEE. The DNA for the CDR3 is TGTGCCAGCATCCTTCAGGGGGACTACGAGCAGTACTTC. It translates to CASILQGDYEQYF.

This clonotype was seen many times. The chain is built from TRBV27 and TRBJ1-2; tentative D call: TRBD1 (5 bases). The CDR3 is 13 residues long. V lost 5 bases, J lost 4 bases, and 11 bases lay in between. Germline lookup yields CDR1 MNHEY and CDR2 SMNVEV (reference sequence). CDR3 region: CASSDRDGYGYTF. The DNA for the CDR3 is TGTGCCAGCAGTGACCGGGACGGCTATGGCTACACCTTC.

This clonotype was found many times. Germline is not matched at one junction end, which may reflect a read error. CDR3 region: CASSPGRNFGYTF. CDR3 nucleotide sequence: TGTGCCAGCAGTCCGGGACGGAACTTTGGCTACACCTTC. This sequence joins TRBV12-3 or TRBV12-4 and TRBJ1-2; TRBD1 might be the D (5 bases). This CDR3 region has 13 residues.

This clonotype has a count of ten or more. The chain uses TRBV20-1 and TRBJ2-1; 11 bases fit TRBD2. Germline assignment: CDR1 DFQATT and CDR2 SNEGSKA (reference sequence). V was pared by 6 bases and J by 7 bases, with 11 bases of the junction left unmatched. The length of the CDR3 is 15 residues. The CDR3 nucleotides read TGCAGTGCCCCCAACCTAGCGGGGGGAAGGAATGAGCAGTTCTTC. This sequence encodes CSAPNLAGGRNEQFF.

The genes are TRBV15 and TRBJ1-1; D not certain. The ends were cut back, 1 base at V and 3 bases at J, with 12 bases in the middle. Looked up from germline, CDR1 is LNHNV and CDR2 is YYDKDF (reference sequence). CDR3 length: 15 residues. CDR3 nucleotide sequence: TGTGCCACCAGCAGAGGTGATCGACGGGACACTGAAGCTTTCTTT. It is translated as CATSRGDRRDTEAFF. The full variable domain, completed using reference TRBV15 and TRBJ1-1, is DAMVIQNPRYQVTQFGKPVTLSCSQTLNHNVMYWYQQKSSQAPKLLFHYYDKDFNNEADTPDNFQSRRPNTSFCFLDIRSPGLGDTAMYLCATSRGDRRDTEAFFGQGTRLTVV.

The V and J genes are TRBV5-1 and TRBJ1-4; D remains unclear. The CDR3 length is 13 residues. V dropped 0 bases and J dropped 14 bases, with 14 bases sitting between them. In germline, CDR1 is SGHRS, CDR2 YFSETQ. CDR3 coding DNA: TGCGCCAGCAGCTTGGACGGACGGTTCCTTCTGTTTTTT. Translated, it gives CASSLDGRFLLFF.

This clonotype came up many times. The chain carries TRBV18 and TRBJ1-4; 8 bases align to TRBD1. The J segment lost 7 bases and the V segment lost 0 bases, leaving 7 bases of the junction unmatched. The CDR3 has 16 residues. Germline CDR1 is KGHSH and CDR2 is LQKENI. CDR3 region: CASSPPVTGGIEKLFF. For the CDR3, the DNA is TGTGCCAGCTCACCACCGGTTACAGGGGGGATTGAAAAACTGTTTTTT.

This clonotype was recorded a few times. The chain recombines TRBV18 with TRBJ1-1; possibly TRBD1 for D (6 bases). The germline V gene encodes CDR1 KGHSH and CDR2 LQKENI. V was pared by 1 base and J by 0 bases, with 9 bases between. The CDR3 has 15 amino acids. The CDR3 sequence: CASSPRQEMNTEAFF. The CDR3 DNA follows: TGTGCCAGCTCACCACGACAGGAGATGAACACTGAAGCTTTCTTT.

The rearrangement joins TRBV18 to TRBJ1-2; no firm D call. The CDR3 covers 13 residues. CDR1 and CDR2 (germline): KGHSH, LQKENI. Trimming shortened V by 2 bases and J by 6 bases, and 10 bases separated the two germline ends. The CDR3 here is CASSPRDGDGYTF. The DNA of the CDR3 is TGTGCCAGCTCACCAAGAGACGGGGATGGCTACACCTTC.

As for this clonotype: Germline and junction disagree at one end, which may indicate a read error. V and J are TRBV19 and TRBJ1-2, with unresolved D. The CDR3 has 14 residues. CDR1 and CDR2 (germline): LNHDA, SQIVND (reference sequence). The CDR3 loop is CASSIMLAEGGYTF. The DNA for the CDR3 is TGTGCCAGTAGTATTATGCTGGCAGAGGGAGGCTATACCTTC. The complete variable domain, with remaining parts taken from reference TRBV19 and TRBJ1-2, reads DGGITQSPKYLFRKEGQNVTLSCEQNLNHDAMYWYRQDPGQGLRLIYYSQIVNDFQKGDIAEGYSVSREKKESFPLTVTSAQKNPTAFYLCASSIMLAEGGYTFGSGTRLTVV.

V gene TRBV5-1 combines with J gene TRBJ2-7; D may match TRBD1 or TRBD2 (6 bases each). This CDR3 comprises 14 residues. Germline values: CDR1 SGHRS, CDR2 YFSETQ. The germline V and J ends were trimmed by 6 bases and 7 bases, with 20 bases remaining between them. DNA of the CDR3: TGCGCCAGCAACTCCCGCACGGGGGCGAGGGAGCAGTACTTC. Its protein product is CASNSRTGAREQYF.

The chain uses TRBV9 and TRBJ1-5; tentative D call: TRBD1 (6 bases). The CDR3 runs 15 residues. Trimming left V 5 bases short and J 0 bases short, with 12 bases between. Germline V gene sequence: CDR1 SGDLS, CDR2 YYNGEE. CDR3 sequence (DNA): TGTGCCAGCAGTGAGGGCAGGGGTAGCAATCAGCCCCAGCATTTT. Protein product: CASSEGRGSNQPQHF.

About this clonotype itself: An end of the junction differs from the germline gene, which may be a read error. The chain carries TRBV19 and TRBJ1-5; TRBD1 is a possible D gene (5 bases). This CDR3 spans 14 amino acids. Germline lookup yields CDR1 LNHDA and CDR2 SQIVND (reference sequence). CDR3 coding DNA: TGTACCAGTAGTATTGGAGGGGAGGCTCAGCCCCAGCATTTT. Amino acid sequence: CTSSIGGEAQPQHF.

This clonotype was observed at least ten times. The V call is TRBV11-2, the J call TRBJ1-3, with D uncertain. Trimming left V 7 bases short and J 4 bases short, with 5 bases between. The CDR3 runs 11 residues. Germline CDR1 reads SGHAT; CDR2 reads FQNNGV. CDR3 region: CASTQGNTIYF. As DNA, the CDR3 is TGTGCCAGCACACAGGGAAACACCATATATTTT.

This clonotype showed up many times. The DNA for the CDR3 is TGCAGTGCTAGGGAGGGACAGGGGTGGGGGAACACTGAAGCTTTCTTT. Residues: CSAREGQGWGNTEAFF. The rearrangement joins TRBV20-1 to TRBJ1-1; 10 bases line up with TRBD1. The trim removed 3 bases at V and 1 base at J, leaving 8 bases unmatched. Germline V gene lookup returns CDR1 DFQATT and CDR2 SNEGSKA (reference sequence). This CDR3 contains 16 residues.

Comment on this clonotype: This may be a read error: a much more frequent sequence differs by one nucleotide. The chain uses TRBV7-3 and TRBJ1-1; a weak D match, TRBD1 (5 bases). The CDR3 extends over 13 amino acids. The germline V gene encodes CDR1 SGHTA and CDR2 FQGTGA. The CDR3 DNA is TGTGCCAGCAGCCAATCGACAGTTACTGAAGCTCTCTTT. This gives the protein CASSQSTVTEALF.

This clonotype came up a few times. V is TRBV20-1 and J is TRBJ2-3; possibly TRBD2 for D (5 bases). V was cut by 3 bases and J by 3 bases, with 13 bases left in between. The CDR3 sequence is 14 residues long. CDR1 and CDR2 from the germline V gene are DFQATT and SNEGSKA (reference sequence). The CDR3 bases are TGCAGTGCTAGGCAGTGGACTTTGACAGATACGCAGTATTTT. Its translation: CSARQWTLTDTQYF.

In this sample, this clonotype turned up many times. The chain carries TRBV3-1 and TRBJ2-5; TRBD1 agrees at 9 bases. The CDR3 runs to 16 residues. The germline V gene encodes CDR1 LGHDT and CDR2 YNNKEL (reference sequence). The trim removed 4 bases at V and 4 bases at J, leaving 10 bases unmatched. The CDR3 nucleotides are TGTGCCAGCAGCCCGGCTGGACAGGGGAAAACAGAGACCCAGTACTTC. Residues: CASSPAGQGKTETQYF.